This TCR beta chain was captured in a study of cytomegalovirus exposure and HLA in healthy donors. Sequenced by immunoSEQ multiplex PCR; TCRdb stores in-frame clones only, minus some. The profile shows under 200,000 clones, over 85% of them singletons. Germline CDR1 is SGHTS and CDR2 is YDEGEE. Trimming left V 0 bases short and J 4 bases short, with 12 bases between. There are 15 residues in the CDR3. The sample comprised PBMCs. This TCR was sampled from a young man in good health and CMV-seropositive. The rearrangement joins TRBV5-8 to TRBJ2-3; D may be TRBD2 (6 bases). The CDR3 sequence is CASSLGGVGADTQYF. The CDR3 DNA follows: TGTGCCAGCAGCTTGGGGGGGGTAGGCGCAGATACGCAGTATTTT.